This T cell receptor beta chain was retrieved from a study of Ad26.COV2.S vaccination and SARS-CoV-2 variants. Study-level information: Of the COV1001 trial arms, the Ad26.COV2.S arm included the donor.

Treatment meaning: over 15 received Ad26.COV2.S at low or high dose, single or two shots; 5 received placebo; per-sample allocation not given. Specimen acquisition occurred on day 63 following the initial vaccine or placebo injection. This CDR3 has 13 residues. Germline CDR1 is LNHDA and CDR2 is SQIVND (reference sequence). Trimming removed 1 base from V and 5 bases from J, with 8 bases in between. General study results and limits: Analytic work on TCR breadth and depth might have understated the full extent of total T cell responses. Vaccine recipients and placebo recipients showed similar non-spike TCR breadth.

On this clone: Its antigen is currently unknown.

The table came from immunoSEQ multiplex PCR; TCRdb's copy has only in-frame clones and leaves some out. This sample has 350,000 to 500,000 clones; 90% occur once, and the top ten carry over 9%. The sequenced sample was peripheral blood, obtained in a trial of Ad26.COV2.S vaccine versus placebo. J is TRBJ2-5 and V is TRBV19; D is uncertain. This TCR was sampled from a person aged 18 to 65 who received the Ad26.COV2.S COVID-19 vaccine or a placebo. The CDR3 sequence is CASSIAGLETQYF. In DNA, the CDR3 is TGTGCCAGTAGTATAGCGGGTCTGGAGACCCAGTACTTC.